A single sample gave rise to the 11 T cell receptor beta chains below, sequenced in a study of T cell clonotyping in hematopoietic cell transplantation. Method: immunoSEQ multiplex PCR; TCRdb's copy keeps in-frame clones and lacks some. The data hold 3,000 or so clones, with around 60% observed a single time. This specimen was peripheral blood mononuclear cells, taken 30 days after allogeneic stem cell transplant. The receptors here all came from a female patient in her 30s who had an allogeneic stem cell transplant, so T cells may come from the graft donor. Some clones in this sample may be carry-over from other donors' samples.

The chain joins TRBV5-1 to TRBJ1-5, with 10 bases identical to TRBD1. V gave up 0 bases and J gave up 10 bases; unmatched junction bases: 7. The CDR3 is 15 residues long. CDR1 is SGHRS and CDR2 is YFSETQ in the germline V gene. The CDR3 DNA follows: TGCGCCAGCAGCTTGGGACAGGGGGCGGGAGAACCCCAGCATTTT. Translation gives CASSLGQGAGEPQHF. The variable domain in full, with the rest retrieved from reference TRBV5-1 and TRBJ1-5, is KAGVTQTPRYLIKTRGQQVTLSCSPISGHRSVSWYQQTPGQGLQFLFEYFSETQRNKGNFPGRFSGRQFSNSRSEMNVSTLELGDSALYLCASSLGQGAGEPQHFGDGTRLSIL.

The rearrangement joins TRBV27 to TRBJ1-4; TRBD1 might be the D (5 bases). Germline CDR1 is MNHEY and CDR2 is SMNVEV (reference sequence). This CDR3 comprises 13 residues. Trimming removed 3 bases at V and 8 bases at J, with 10 bases between. CDR3 nucleotide sequence: TGTGCCAGCAGTTTCCAGGGAGAGGAAAAACTGTTTTTT. It encodes CASSFQGEEKLFF. Complete variable domain (other parts from reference TRBV27 and TRBJ1-4): EAQVTQNPRYLITVTGKKLTVTCSQNMNHEYMSWYRQDPGLGLRQIYYSMNVEVTDKGDVPEGYKVSRKEKRNFPLILESPSPNQTSLYFCASSFQGEEKLFFGSGTQLSVL.

The genes are TRBV15 and TRBJ1-1; D unclear. The germline CDR1 and CDR2 sequences are LNHNV and YYDKDF (reference sequence). The CDR3 is 12 residues long. V lost 2 bases to trimming and J lost 7 bases, with 8 bases between them. CDR3 sequence (DNA): TGTGCCACCAGCAGATGGCCACTTGAAGCTTTCTTT. It is translated as CATSRWPLEAFF.

The V and J genes are TRBV9 and TRBJ1-2; D may be TRBD1 (6 bases). The germline CDR1 and CDR2 sequences are SGDLS and YYNGEE. Trimming removed 0 bases from V and 0 bases from J, with 12 bases in between. This CDR3 spans 16 amino acids. CDR3 DNA sequence: TGTGCCAGCAGCGTAGTTCCGGACAGAGCTAACTATGGCTACACCTTC. Translating gives CASSVVPDRANYGYTF. The variable domain in full, with the rest retrieved from reference TRBV9 and TRBJ1-2, is DSGVTQTPKHLITATGQRVTLRCSPRSGDLSVYWYQQSLDQGLQFLIQYYNGEERAKGNILERFSAQQFPDLHSELNLSSLELGDSALYFCASSVVPDRANYGYTFGSGTRLTVV.

The chain combines TRBV4-1 with TRBJ2-1; D is unclear. The V gene's germline CDR1 is MGHRA and CDR2 YSYEKL. This CDR3 spans 14 amino acids. V was cut by 0 bases and J by 1 base, with 4 bases left in between. The CDR3, as DNA: TGCGCCAGCAGCCAAGAGCAGTCCTACAATGAGCAGTTCTTC. Protein product: CASSQEQSYNEQFF.

Judged by abundance, this clone is medium-sized. The rearrangement uses TRBV15 and TRBJ1-2, with a weak D call TRBD1 (6 bases). CDR3 length: 13 amino acids. The germline V gene has CDR1 LNHNV and CDR2 YYDKDF (reference sequence). V shed 8 bases and J shed 0 bases, with 10 bases lying between them. This CDR3 is CATGQPTNYGYTF. The DNA of the CDR3 is TGTGCCACCGGACAGCCTACTAACTATGGCTACACCTTC. The variable domain in full, with the rest retrieved from reference TRBV15 and TRBJ1-2, is DAMVIQNPRYQVTQFGKPVTLSCSQTLNHNVMYWYQQKSSQAPKLLFHYYDKDFNNEADTPDNFQSRRPNTSFCFLDIRSPGLGDTAMYLCATGQPTNYGYTFGSGTRLTVV.

The sample holds a few counts of this clone. The CDR3 coding sequence is TGTGCCAGCAGTCGCACAGGGAACACCGGGGAGCTGTTTTTT. It translates to CASSRTGNTGELFF. This chain connects TRBV27 to TRBJ2-2, with D possibly TRBD1 on 5 matching bases. The germline V and J ends were trimmed by 5 bases and 1 base, with 8 bases remaining between them. The CDR3 contains 14 residues. Germline V CDR1 and CDR2: MNHEY, SMNVEV (reference sequence).

This sequence joins TRBV4-3 and TRBJ2-5, with D uncertain. Germline assignment: CDR1 LGHNA and CDR2 YSLEER. V was clipped by 0 bases and J by 2 bases, with 13 bases between them. The CDR3 spans 16 residues. In DNA, the CDR3 is TGCGCCAGCAGCCAAGATCGGGCCATGAGACAAGAGACCCAGTACTTC. It yields the protein CASSQDRAMRQETQYF.

Only a few counts were recorded for this clone. The rearrangement links TRBV19 to TRBJ2-5; TRBD2 matches at 14 bases. This CDR3 contains 19 residues. Trimming cost V 5 bases and J 2 bases; bases outside gene matches: 13. Germline CDR1 reads LNHDA; CDR2 reads SQIVND (reference sequence). The CDR3 DNA follows: TGTGCCAGTAGTGGGGAGCCGGGACTAGCGGGGGAAGAGCAAGAGACCCAGTACTTC. Protein: CASSGEPGLAGEEQETQYF.

The chain links TRBV29-1 to TRBJ2-1, with D possibly matching TRBD1 (6 bases). V dropped 4 bases and J dropped 3 bases, with 7 bases sitting between them. The germline gives CDR1 SQVTM, CDR2 ANQGSEA. The CDR3 has 12 residues. The CDR3 sequence is CSVGQVYNEQFF. CDR3 bases: TGCAGCGTTGGACAGGTCTACAATGAGCAGTTCTTC.

This clone came up a few times. CDR3 region: CASSLNPGLAGLGNEQFF. CDR3 coding DNA: TGTGCCAGCAGCCTTAACCCCGGGCTAGCGGGGTTGGGCAATGAGCAGTTCTTC. This chain joins TRBV7-3 and TRBJ2-1; TRBD2 agrees at 9 bases. This CDR3 comprises 18 residues. Germline V gene data show CDR1 as SGHTA and CDR2 as FQGTGA. Germline trimming cut 5 bases from V and 6 bases from J; bases unmatched to any gene: 17.